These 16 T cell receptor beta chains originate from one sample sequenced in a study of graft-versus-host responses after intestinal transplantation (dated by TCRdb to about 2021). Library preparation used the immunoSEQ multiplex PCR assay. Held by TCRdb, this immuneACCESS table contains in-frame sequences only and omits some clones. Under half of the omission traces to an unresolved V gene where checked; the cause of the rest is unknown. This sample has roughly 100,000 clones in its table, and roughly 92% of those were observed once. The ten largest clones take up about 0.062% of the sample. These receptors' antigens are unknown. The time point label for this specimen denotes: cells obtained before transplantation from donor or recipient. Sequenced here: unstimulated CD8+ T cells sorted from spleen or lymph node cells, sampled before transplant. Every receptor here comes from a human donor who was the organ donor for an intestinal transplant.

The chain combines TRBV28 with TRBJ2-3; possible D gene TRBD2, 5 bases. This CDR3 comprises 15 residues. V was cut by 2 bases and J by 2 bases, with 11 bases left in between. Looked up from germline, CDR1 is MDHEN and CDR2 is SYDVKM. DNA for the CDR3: TGTGCCAGCAGTTTACCCGGGGAATCCACAGATACGCAGTATTTT. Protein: CASSLPGESTDTQYF.

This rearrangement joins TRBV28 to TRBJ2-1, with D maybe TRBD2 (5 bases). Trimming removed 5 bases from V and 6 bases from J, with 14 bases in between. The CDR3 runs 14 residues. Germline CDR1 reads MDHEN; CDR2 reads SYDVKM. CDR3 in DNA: TGTGCCAGCAGTCTCATAGGGAGTCCCAATGAGCAGTTCTTC. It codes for CASSLIGSPNEQFF.

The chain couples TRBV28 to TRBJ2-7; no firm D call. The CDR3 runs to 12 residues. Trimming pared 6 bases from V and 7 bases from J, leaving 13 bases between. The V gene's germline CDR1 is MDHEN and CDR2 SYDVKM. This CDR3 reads CASSPIRLEQYF. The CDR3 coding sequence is TGTGCCAGCAGCCCTATTCGCCTGGAGCAGTACTTC. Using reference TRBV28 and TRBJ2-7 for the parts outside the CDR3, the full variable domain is DVKVTQSSRYLVKRTGEKVFLECVQDMDHENMFWYRQDPGLGLRLIYFSYDVKMKEKGDIPEGYSVSREKKERFSLILESASTNQTSMYLCASSPIRLEQYFGPGTRLTVT.

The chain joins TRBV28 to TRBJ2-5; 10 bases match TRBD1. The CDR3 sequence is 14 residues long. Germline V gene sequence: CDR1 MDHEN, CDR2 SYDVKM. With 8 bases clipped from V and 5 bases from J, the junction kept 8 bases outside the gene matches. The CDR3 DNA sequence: TGTGCCAGCGACAGGACAGGGGGTGGGGAGACCCAGTACTTC. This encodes CASDRTGGGETQYF.

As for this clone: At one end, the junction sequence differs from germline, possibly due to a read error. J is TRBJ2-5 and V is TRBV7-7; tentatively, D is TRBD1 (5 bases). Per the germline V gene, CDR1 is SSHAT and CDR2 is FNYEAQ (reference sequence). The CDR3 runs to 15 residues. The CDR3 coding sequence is TGTGCTAGCAGCTTCACAGGAAACCTCCAAGAGACCCAGTACTTC. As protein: CASSFTGNLQETQYF.

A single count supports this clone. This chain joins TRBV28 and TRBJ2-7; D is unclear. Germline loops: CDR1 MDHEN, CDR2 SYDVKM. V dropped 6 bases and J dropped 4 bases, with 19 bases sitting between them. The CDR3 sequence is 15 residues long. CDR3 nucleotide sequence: TGTGCCAGCAGCCAAAATAGCCTAAATAAATACGAGCAGTACTTC. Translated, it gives CASSQNSLNKYEQYF.

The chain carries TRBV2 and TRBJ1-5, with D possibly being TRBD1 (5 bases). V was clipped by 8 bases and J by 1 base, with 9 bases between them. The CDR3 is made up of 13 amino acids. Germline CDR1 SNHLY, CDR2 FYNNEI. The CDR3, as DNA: TGTGCCAGCGGGGGGTGGAGCAATCAGCCCCAGCATTTT. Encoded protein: CASGGWSNQPQHF.

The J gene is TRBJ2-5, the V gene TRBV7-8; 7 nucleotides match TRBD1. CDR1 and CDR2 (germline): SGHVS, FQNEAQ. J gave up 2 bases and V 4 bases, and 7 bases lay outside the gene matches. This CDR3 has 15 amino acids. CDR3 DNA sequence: TGTGCCAGCAGCTCCCCGGGACAGCTACAAGAGACCCAGTACTTC. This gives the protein CASSSPGQLQETQYF.

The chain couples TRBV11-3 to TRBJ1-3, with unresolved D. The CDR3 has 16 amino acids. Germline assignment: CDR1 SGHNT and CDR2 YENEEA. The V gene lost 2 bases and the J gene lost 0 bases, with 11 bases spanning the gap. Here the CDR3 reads CASSLPGMFSGNTIYF. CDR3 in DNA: TGTGCCAGCAGCTTACCGGGAATGTTCTCTGGAAACACCATATATTTT.

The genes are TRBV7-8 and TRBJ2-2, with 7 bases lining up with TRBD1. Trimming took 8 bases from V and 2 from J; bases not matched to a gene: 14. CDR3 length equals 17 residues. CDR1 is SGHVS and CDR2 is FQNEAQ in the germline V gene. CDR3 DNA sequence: TGTGCCAGCCGCAGATACGTCACAGGGGTAAACACCGGGGAGCTGTTTTTT. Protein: CASRRYVTGVNTGELFF.

The CDR3 region has the DNA TGTGCCAGTAGTGTGGCGGGAGAAGAGACCCAGTACTTC. Translation gives CASSVAGEETQYF. The rearrangement uses TRBV19 and TRBJ2-5; 7 nucleotides match TRBD2. The CDR3 runs to 13 residues. Germline V gene data show CDR1 as LNHDA and CDR2 as SQIVND (reference sequence). V gave up 5 bases and J gave up 3 bases; unmatched junction bases: 3.

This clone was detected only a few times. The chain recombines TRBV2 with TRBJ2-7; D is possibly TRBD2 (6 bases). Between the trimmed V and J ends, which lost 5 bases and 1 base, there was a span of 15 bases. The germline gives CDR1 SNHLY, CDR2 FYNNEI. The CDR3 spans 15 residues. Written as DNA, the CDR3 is TGTGCCAGCAGTATCGCGGGACCCCAATCCTACGAGCAGTACTTC. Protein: CASSIAGPQSYEQYF.

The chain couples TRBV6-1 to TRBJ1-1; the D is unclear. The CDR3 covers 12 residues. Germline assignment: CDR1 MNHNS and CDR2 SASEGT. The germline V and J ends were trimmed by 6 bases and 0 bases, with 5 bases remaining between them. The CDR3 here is CASRQLNTEAFF. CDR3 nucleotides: TGTGCCAGCAGACAGTTGAACACTGAAGCTTTCTTT.

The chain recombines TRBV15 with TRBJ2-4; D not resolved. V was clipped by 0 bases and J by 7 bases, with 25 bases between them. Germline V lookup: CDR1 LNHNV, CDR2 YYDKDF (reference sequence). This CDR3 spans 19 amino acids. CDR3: CATSRDQTSWAQLGNIQYF. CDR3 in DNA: TGTGCCACCAGCAGAGATCAGACCAGCTGGGCACAACTCGGTAACATTCAGTACTTC.

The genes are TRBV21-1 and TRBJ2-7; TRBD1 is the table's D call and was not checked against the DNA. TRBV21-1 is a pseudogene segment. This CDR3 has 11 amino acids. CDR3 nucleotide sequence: TGTGCCAGCAGCAAAGGAACAGAGCAGTACTTC. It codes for CASSKGTEQYF.

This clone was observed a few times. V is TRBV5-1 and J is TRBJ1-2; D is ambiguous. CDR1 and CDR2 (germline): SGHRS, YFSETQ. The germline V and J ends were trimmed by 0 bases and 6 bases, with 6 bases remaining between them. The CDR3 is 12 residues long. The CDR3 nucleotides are TGCGCCAGCAGCTTGGATGCAGATGGCTACACCTTC. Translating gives CASSLDADGYTF.